These T cell receptor beta chains were read from a single sample in a study of CD8+CD57+ T cells in acquired aplastic anemia. Each CDR3 protein is one row after TCRdb ran MiXCR on the reads. This sample carries 400,000 to 450,000 distinct CDR3 sequences, just under 70% of them seen once, and the ten largest clones take more than 3.5%. Sequenced material: sorted CD4+, CD8+, or CD8+CD57+ T cells (not recorded which) from PBMCs. Receptors originate from a human donor in good health, serving as a control. The CDR3 runs from the conserved cysteine through the conserved F or W. D genes are given only for firm matches. Only part of the rows carry a size: once, few, many, or a class if the clone is expanded.

>NA|TRBJ1-6|15|TRBV7-2|once
TGTGCCAGTAGCCTAGGACTAGCGGGAGAGCGGACCCAGCACTTT
CASSLGLAGERTQHF
>NA|TRBJ1-2|12|TRBV29-1|few
TGCAGCGTTGTAGCCGCGGGGTATGGCTACACCTTC
CSVVAAGYGYTF
>NA|TRBJ2-5|13|TRBV10-2|NA
TGTGCCAGCAGTCGGGTAGAAGAAAATGCGCAGTACTTC
CASSRVEENAQYF
>TRBD1|TRBJ2-5|14|TRBV12-3/TRBV12-4|NA
TGTGCCAGCAGTTTTACGGACAGGGAAGAGACCCAGTACTTC
CASSFTDREETQYF
>NA|TRBJ2-7|15|TRBV6-2/TRBV6-3|NA
TGTGCCAGCAGTTCACCACCCGACTCAGCCTACGAGCAGTACTTC
CASSSPPDSAYEQYF
>NA|TRBJ2-6|13|TRBV20-1|NA
TGCAGTGCCAGTCAGGGTGCTGAAGCTTTCCTGACTTTC
CSASQGAEAFLTF
>NA|TRBJ1-3|15|TRBV11-2|many
TGTGCCAGCAGCAGAGGGGTGAGCTCTGGAAACACCATATATTTT
CASSRGVSSGNTIYF
>NA|TRBJ2-7|14|TRBV5-8|many
TGTGCCAGCAGCTTGGGCAGGGGTGGCTACGAGCAGTACTTC
CASSLGRGGYEQYF
>TRBD1|TRBJ2-6|18|TRBV6-1|NA
TGTGCCAGCAGTAAAGGGACAGGGGGACTGCCTGGGGCCAACGTCCTGACTTTC
CASSKGTGGLPGANVLTF
>NA|TRBJ1-2|15|TRBV7-9|NA
TGTGCCAGCAGCTTAGAAAGGGCAGATGGCTACAGCTTCACCTTC
CASSLERADGYSFTF
>NA|TRBJ2-7|16|TRBV9|NA
TGTGCCAGCAGCCTAGAGGGGGATACAACCCACTACGAGCAGTACTTC
CASSLEGDTTHYEQYF
>NA|TRBJ2-1|17|TRBV7-6|NA
TGTGCCAGCAGCTCAGATGTAAGCAGGACACACGACAATGAGCAGTTCTTC
CASSSDVSRTHDNEQFF
>TRBD1|TRBJ1-5|14|TRBV25-1|NA
TGTGCCAGCAGTGGAGGGGACAGGGGCGTCCCCCAGCATTTT
CASSGGDRGVPQHF
>NA|TRBJ2-3|15|TRBV12-3/TRBV12-4|NA
TGTGCCAGCAGCCCAGGGCCCCCCGATGGAGATACGCAGTATTTT
CASSPGPPDGDTQYF
>NA|TRBJ2-7|14|TRBV7-2|NA
TGTGCCAGCAGTTACTCAACGTCGGGCTACGGGCAGTACTTC
CASSYSTSGYGQYF
>TRBD1|TRBJ1-2|18|TRBV19|NA
TGTGCCAGTAGTATCCTTGAAGGACAGGGACTCTTTAACTATGGCTACACCTTC
CASSILEGQGLFNYGYTF
>NA|TRBJ2-1|11|TRBV5-8|NA
TGTGCCAGCAGGAGCAGGGGGGGGCACACTTTC
CASRSRGGHTF
>NA|TRBJ1-5|13|TRBV19|NA
TGTGCCAGTAAGGGTGGTGTTGATCAGCCCCAGCATTTT
CASKGGVDQPQHF
>NA|TRBJ2-3|16|TRBV12-3/TRBV12-4|NA
TGTGCCAGCAGGATAGGGGTAGCGATTAGCCCAGATACGCAGTATTTT
CASRIGVAISPDTQYF
>NA|TRBJ1-2|15|TRBV24-1|NA
TGTGCCACCAGTGACTCGATGGGCCATCTGGAGGGCTACACCTTC
CATSDSMGHLEGYTF
>NA|TRBJ2-6|15|TRBV5-5|NA
TGTGCCAGCAGCTTGGCTCTAGGCGGGCCCAACGTCCTGACTTTC
CASSLALGGPNVLTF
>NA|TRBJ1-1|15|TRBV19|NA
TGTGCCAGTAGTCTACTTTTGAGGGGCGATACGCAGGCTTTTTTT
CASSLLLRGDTQAFF
>TRBD1|TRBJ1-1|15|TRBV11-1|once
TGTGCCAGCAGCTCAGATGCAGGGGGGAACACTGAAGCTTTCTTT
CASSSDAGGNTEAFF
>TRBD1|TRBJ1-5|15|TRBV24-1|NA
TGTGCCACCAGTTGGTCGGGACAGGAGAATCAGCCCCAGCATTTT
CATSWSGQENQPQHF
>NA|TRBJ2-5|14|TRBV2|NA
TGTGCCAGCAACAGCCAAGAGGCGGCCGGGACCAAGTTCTTC
CASNSQEAAGTKFF
>NA|TRBJ1-6|16|TRBV5-1|NA
TGCGCCAGCAGCTTGACTAGTCGGGGACCTGATTCACCCCTCCACTTT
CASSLTSRGPDSPLHF